Listed below are T cell receptor beta chains from one sample, sequenced in a study of beta chain features in type 1 diabetes. Profiled with immunoSEQ multiplex PCR; TCRdb holds only in-frame clones, not every one. The sample lists roughly 450,000 clones; 11% were seen once. Sequenced input: naive CD4+ T cells from blood. The origin of the receptors is a woman between 18 and 30 years old in good health. Both conserved end residues are part of each CDR3. Fields, in order: clone size, V gene, D gene, J gene, CDR3 DNA, CDR3 protein. A D gene is named only where the DNA matches it firmly. Size values are once, few and many counts, or a class for expanded clones, and some rows have none.

-	TRBV7-3	-	TRBJ2-3	TGTGCCAGCAGCCGAAGGGCTAACACAGATACGCAGTATTTT	CASSRRANTDTQYF
-	TRBV19	TRBD1	TRBJ1-2	TGTGCCAGTAGTATCGACAGGGGGCTCGGCTACACCTTC	CASSIDRGLGYTF
few	TRBV2	TRBD2	TRBJ2-3	TGTGCCAGCAGCCACAGACTAGCGGCTAGCACAGATACGCAGTATTTT	CASSHRLAASTDTQYF
few	TRBV9	TRBD2	TRBJ2-1	TGTGCCAGCAGCGTAGATAGCGGGGGCCTCGATGAGCAGTTCTTC	CASSVDSGGLDEQFF
few	TRBV7-2	-	TRBJ2-1	TGTGCCAGCAGCGAAACCGGGACGGCTTACAATGAGCAGTTCTTC	CASSETGTAYNEQFF
few	TRBV9	-	TRBJ2-3	TGTGCCAGCACCCGGGACGGTGCTAGCACAGATACGCAGTATTTT	CASTRDGASTDTQYF
-	TRBV5-1	-	TRBJ2-1	TGCGCCAGCAGCTTGAGGGAGAGCTCCTACAATGAGCAGTTCTTC	CASSLRESSYNEQFF
-	TRBV7-9	TRBD1	TRBJ2-7	TGTGCCAGCAGCTTGTTGCGGACAGGGGGCTACGAGCAGTACTTC	CASSLLRTGGYEQYF
few	TRBV25-1	-	TRBJ2-7	TGTGCCAGCAGTGAACGGGCCGAGCAGTACTTC	CASSERAEQYF
-	TRBV5-1	-	TRBJ2-7	TGCGCCAGCAGCTTGCAAGGCCCAGAATTGGGCGAGCAGTACTTC	CASSLQGPELGEQYF
-	TRBV7-2	-	TRBJ2-3	TGTGCCAGCACCCAGGGGGGGTGGACAGATACGCAGTATTTT	CASTQGGWTDTQYF
-	TRBV7-2	-	TRBJ2-1	TGTGCCAGCAGCTCCCGAACATCTGAGCAGTTCTTC	CASSSRTSEQFF
-	TRBV10-3	-	TRBJ1-2	TGTGCCACAATGAACCCTAACTATGGCTACACCTTC	CATMNPNYGYTF
-	TRBV7-9	-	TRBJ2-3	TGTGCCAGCAGCGTTTTGAGGACAGATACGCAGTATTTT	CASSVLRTDTQYF
-	TRBV4-1	TRBD1	TRBJ1-2	TGCGCCAGCAGCCCGTCGACAGGGCGCTATGGCTACACCTTC	CASSPSTGRYGYTF
few	TRBV7-2	-	TRBJ2-3	TGTGCCAGCAGCTTAAGGGGGGAAGATACGCAGTATTTT	CASSLRGEDTQYF
-	TRBV2	-	TRBJ2-1	TGTGCCAGTTCCCGGGACTCCCTAGGGACAAATGAGCAGTTCTTC	CASSRDSLGTNEQFF